Listed below are T cell receptor beta chains from one sample, sequenced in a study of response to subunit inactivated influenza vaccine. TCRdb ran MiXCR on the RT-PCR reads and lists one entry per CDR3 protein. This sample has approximately 500,000 distinct CDR3 sequences, with 14% found just once. This specimen was PBMCs from blood, taken approximately 13 days after vaccination. The receptors here all came from a middle-aged man who received an inactivated influenza vaccine. The CDR3 runs from the conserved cysteine through the conserved F or W. A D gene is named only where the DNA matches it firmly. A clone size is listed for some rows: how often the clone was seen (once, few, many), or a class if it is expanded.

len	j_gene	v_gene	abundance	d_gene	CDR3nt	CDR3aa
18	TRBJ2-3	TRBV12-3/TRBV12-4	few	TRBD2	TGTGCCAGCAGTTTAGCGCCCAAGACTAGCGGGGATCCAGATACGCAGTATTTT	CASSLAPKTSGDPDTQYF
12	TRBJ2-1	TRBV15	many	-	TGTGCCACCAGCAGAGATGGTAATGAGCAGTTCTTC	CATSRDGNEQFF
13	TRBJ2-7	TRBV28	-	TRBD1	TGTGCCAGCAGTTCAGGACAGGGTTTACAGCAGTACTTC	CASSSGQGLQQYF
13	TRBJ2-2	TRBV7-9	few	TRBD1	TGTGTCGTGGCAGGCCAGGGGGCCGAGGAGCTGTTTTTT	CVVAGQGAEELFF
17	TRBJ2-5	TRBV11-2	few	-	TGTGCCAGCAGCTTAGATCGGGGCAGCATAGTCCAAGAGACCCAGTACTTC	CASSLDRGSIVQETQYF
16	TRBJ2-7	TRBV6-2/TRBV6-3	few	-	TGTGCCAGCAGTTACTCGAAGTCTGGGACGGCCCCCGAGCAGTACTTC	CASSYSKSGTAPEQYF
15	TRBJ2-7	TRBV20-1	few	TRBD1	TGCAGTGCTACTATACTCGACAGGGGGCCGTACGAGCAGTACTTC	CSATILDRGPYEQYF
13	TRBJ2-7	TRBV7-2	-	-	TGTGCCAGCAGCAACAGACAGAACTACGAGCAGTACTTC	CASSNRQNYEQYF
16	TRBJ2-7	TRBV14	many	-	TGTGCCAGCAGCCAAGGATACAAGGGGTTCGCCTACGAGCAGTACTTC	CASSQGYKGFAYEQYF
14	TRBJ2-7	TRBV28	many	-	TGTGCCAGCAGTCGTACAGGGTCCCCCTACGAGCAGTACTTC	CASSRTGSPYEQYF
16	TRBJ2-7	TRBV20-1	-	-	TGCAGTGCTAGCGACCCCTGGGAAGCGCCTCCCTACGAGCAGTACTTC	CSASDPWEAPPYEQYF
15	TRBJ1-2	TRBV5-5	few	-	TGTGCCAGCAGCTCTCCCCCACAGGGAATCTATGGCTACACCTTC	CASSSPPQGIYGYTF
13	TRBJ2-7	TRBV10-3	few	-	TGTGCCATCAGTGGGGAGAATACCTACGAGCAGTACTTC	CAISGENTYEQYF
15	TRBJ1-2	TRBV4-3	few	-	TGCGCCAGCAGCCAAGAAGACAGTTACGACTATGGCTACACCTTC	CASSQEDSYDYGYTF
14	TRBJ2-5	TRBV7-9	-	-	TGTGCCAGCCGCTCCGACCCGGCCAGGGAGACCCAGTACTTC	CASRSDPARETQYF
16	TRBJ2-1	TRBV7-9	few	-	TGTGCCAGCAGCCCCACGACGGGGAAATCCTACAATGAGCAGTTCTTC	CASSPTTGKSYNEQFF
15	TRBJ2-1	TRBV5-1	-	TRBD2	TGCGCCAGCAGCTTTCTAGCGGGGGGCAGCAATGAGCAGTTCTTC	CASSFLAGGSNEQFF
11	TRBJ1-1	TRBV19	few	-	TGTGCCAGTTTCTGGGGGACTGAAGCTTTCTTT	CASFWGTEAFF
15	TRBJ2-1	TRBV15	few	TRBD1	TGTGCCACCAGCAGAGCACAGGGGCGCTACAATGAGCAGTTCTTC	CATSRAQGRYNEQFF
12	TRBJ1-1	TRBV11-2	few	-	TGTGCCAGCAGCTTAGAAAGGTTCGGCGCTTTCTTT	CASSLERFGAFF
15	TRBJ2-5	TRBV6-2/TRBV6-3	-	-	TGTGCCAGCAGATCGCTGGGGGGGGCCCAAGAGACCCAGTACTTC	CASRSLGGAQETQYF
17	TRBJ1-2	TRBV28	-	TRBD1	TGTGCCAGCAGTCAGACAGGGCGGACCTTAACTAACTATGGCTACACCTTC	CASSQTGRTLTNYGYTF
17	TRBJ2-1	TRBV12-3/TRBV12-4	many	TRBD2	TGTGCCAGCCTAGGGAGCGGGGGGGCCAGGGTTGACAATGAGCAGTTCTTC	CASLGSGGARVDNEQFF
21	TRBJ2-1	TRBV2	-	TRBD2	TGTGCCAGCAGTCACCCCGGGCTAGCGGGGGCCGTACTCCCCGGGGGCAATGAGCAGTTCTTC	CASSHPGLAGAVLPGGNEQFF
14	TRBJ2-2	TRBV29-1	many	TRBD1	TGCAGCGTTGGACAGGGGGCGAACACCGGGGAGCTGTTTTTT	CSVGQGANTGELFF
12	TRBJ2-5	TRBV7-2	-	-	TGTGCCACCTCCAGGTTCACAGAGACCCAGTACTTC	CATSRFTETQYF
15	TRBJ2-7	TRBV19	-	-	TGTGCCAGTAGTGTGGGAGGACAGGTGCCCTACGAGCAGTACTTC	CASSVGGQVPYEQYF
15	TRBJ2-7	TRBV6-2/TRBV6-3	few	TRBD2	TGTGCCAGCAGCTCCTTCGGGAGGGATAGATACGAGCAGTACTTC	CASSSFGRDRYEQYF
15	TRBJ2-1	TRBV29-1	-	TRBD2	TGCAGCGTTTTAGCGGGGGGATCCTCCTACAATGAGCAGTTCTTC	CSVLAGGSSYNEQFF
12	TRBJ1-1	TRBV2	few	TRBD1	TGTGCCAGCAGGGACAGGGCCACTGAAGCTTTCTTT	CASRDRATEAFF
18	TRBJ2-2	TRBV28	-	TRBD2	TGTGCCAGCAGTTTAAACGGACTAGCGGGAGGCCCTGGCGGGGAGCTGTTTTTT	CASSLNGLAGGPGGELFF
13	TRBJ2-7	TRBV20-1	few	TRBD2	TGCAGTGCCCCGGTTAGCGGGAGGTTTGAGCAGTACTTC	CSAPVSGRFEQYF